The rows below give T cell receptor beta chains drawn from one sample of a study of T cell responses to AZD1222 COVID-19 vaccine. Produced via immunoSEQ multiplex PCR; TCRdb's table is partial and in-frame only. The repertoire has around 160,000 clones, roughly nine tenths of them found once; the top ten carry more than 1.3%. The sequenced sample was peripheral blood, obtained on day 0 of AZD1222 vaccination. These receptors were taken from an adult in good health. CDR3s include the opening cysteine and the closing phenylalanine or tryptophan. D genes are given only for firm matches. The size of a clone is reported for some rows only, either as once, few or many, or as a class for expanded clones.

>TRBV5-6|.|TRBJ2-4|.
CASSLDRQNIQYF
TGTGCCAGCAGTTTAGACAGGCAAAACATTCAGTACTTC
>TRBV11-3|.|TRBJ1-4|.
CASSPGGNTNEKLFF
TGTGCCAGCAGCCCCGGAGGGAACACAAATGAAAAACTGTTTTTT
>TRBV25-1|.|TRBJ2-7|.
CASSESGQLYEQYF
TGTGCCAGCAGTGAATCCGGGCAGCTCTACGAGCAGTACTTC
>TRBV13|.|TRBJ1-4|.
CASSMFGNEKLFF
TGTGCCAGCTCCATGTTTGGTAATGAAAAACTGTTTTTT
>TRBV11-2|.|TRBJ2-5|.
CASSLREQTQYF
TGTGCCAGCAGCCTCAGGGAGCAGACCCAGTACTTC
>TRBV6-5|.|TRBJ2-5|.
CASTPRGGTQYF
TGTGCCAGCACCCCGCGAGGGGGGACCCAGTACTTC
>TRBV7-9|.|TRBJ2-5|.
CASSPDSYQETQYF
TGTGCCAGCAGCCCGGACAGCTACCAAGAGACCCAGTACTTC
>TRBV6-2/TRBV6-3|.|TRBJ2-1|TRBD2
CASSYLAGVGEQFF
TGTGCCAGCAGTTACCTAGCGGGGGTGGGTGAGCAGTTCTTC
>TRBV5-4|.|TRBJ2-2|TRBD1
CASSPTGGFNTGELFF
TGTGCCAGCAGTCCGACAGGGGGATTTAACACCGGGGAGCTGTTTTTT
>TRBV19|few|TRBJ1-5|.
CASTPGVDRSNQPQHF
TGTGCCAGTACCCCCGGGGTCGACAGGTCCAATCAGCCCCAGCATTTT
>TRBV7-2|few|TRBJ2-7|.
CATPSGAEQYF
TGTGCCACCCCCTCGGGGGCGGAGCAGTACTTC